This T cell receptor (beta chain) is drawn from a study of early T cells in non-severe SARS-CoV-2 infection. Study-wide findings and caveats: In VDJdb matching, anti-spike CD8 responses were favored while private and CD4 specificities went missing.

About this clonotype itself: Its antigen is unknown.

With 2 bases removed from V and 4 bases from J, the gap between germline ends came to 9 bases. Germline loops: CDR1 MDHEN, CDR2 SYDVKM. The CDR3 extends over 14 amino acids. TCRdb called the 5' RACE reads again in MiXCR, with one record for every CDR3 protein. This sample carries some 90,000 distinct CDR3 sequences, under 15% of them seen once, and the ten largest clones take around 5.1%. The sequencing input was whole blood. This clonotype originated in an adult who was a healthcare worker with PCR-confirmed SARS-CoV-2 infection or an uninfected control (not recorded which). The chain joins TRBV28 to TRBJ2-1; D is ambiguous. CDR3 sequence reads: CASSLMLAYNEQFF. The CDR3 DNA reads as TGTGCCAGCAGTTTAATGTTGGCGTACAATGAGCAGTTCTTC.